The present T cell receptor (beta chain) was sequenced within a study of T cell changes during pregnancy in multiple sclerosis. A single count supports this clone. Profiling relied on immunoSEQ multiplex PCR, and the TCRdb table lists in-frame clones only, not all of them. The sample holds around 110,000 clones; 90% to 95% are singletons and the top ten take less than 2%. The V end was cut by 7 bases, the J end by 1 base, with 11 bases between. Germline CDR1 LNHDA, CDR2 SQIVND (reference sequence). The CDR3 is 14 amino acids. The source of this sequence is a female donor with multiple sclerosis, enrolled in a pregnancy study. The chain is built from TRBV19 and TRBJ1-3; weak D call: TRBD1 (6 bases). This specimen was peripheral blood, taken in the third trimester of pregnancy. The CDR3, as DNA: TGTGCCAGTACCGCAGGGGTTTCTGGAAACACCATATATTTT. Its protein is CASTAGVSGNTIYF.